Given below is one T cell receptor beta chain in context. TCRdb's copy holds only in-frame clones and misses some; the assay was immunoSEQ multiplex PCR. The table shows 95,000 to 130,000 clones, with about 91% occurring only once. This sample is drawn from a study of T cell responses to AZD1222 COVID-19 vaccine. The CDR3 has 16 residues. Germline CDR1 reads SGHVS; CDR2 reads FNYEAQ. Germline trimming cut 0 bases from V and 5 bases from J; bases unmatched to any gene: 7. The chain joins TRBV7-6 to TRBJ2-3; 8 bases fit TRBD2. The sequence came from an adult in good health. This specimen consisted of peripheral blood, obtained on day 0 of AZD1222 vaccination. The CDR3 is CASSLATRGAGDTQYF. CDR3 nucleotides: TGTGCCAGCAGCTTAGCGACGCGGGGGGCGGGAGATACGCAGTATTTT.